The 14 T cell receptor beta chains given below trace back to one sample, sequenced in a study of blood T cell repertoires in COVID-19. Clones were read by immunoSEQ multiplex PCR, and TCRdb kept only the in-frame ones, dropping some. The table records 260,000 or so clones, over 70% of them present only once. Sequencing used peripheral blood. These receptors were taken from an elderly man with acute or convalescent COVID-19.

The genes are TRBV11-2 and TRBJ2-3; 12 bases align to TRBD2. Germline V gives CDR1 SGHAT, CDR2 FQNNGV. The CDR3 is made up of 16 amino acids. The junction had 8 bases not matched to a gene; V was cut back by 1 base and J by 9 bases. CDR3 residues: CASSLALAGGPSTQYF. CDR3 in DNA: TGTGCCAGCAGCTTAGCGCTAGCGGGAGGGCCCAGCACGCAGTATTTT.

The V call is TRBV10-1, the J call TRBJ2-7; 8 positions match TRBD1. Trimming took 0 bases from V and 7 from J; bases not matched to a gene: 5. This CDR3 has 14 residues. Germline V gene data show CDR1 as WNHNN and CDR2 as SYGVQD (reference sequence). CDR3 in DNA: TGCGCCAGCAGTGAGTCGGCAGGGGGCGGGGAGCAGTACTTC. This gives the protein CASSESAGGGEQYF.

This chain uses TRBV18 with TRBJ2-1; 10 bases align to TRBD2. The J segment lost 7 bases and the V segment lost 2 bases, leaving 8 bases of the junction unmatched. Germline values: CDR1 KGHSH, CDR2 LQKENI. This CDR3 spans 16 amino acids. CDR3 nucleotides: TGTGCCAGCTCACCAGCTAGCGGGAGTGATTGGAATGAGCAGTTCTTC. It encodes CASSPASGSDWNEQFF.

This rearrangement joins TRBV9 to TRBJ2-3, with D tentatively TRBD2 (6 bases). The CDR3 extends over 14 amino acids. Germline V gene sequence: CDR1 SGDLS, CDR2 YYNGEE. V was clipped by 6 bases and J by 1 base, with 12 bases between them. The CDR3 region is CASTGSGGTDTQYF. The CDR3 coding sequence is TGTGCCAGCACCGGGAGTGGGGGCACAGATACGCAGTATTTT.

The chain combines TRBV5-4 with TRBJ1-3; possible D gene TRBD1, 6 bases. The CDR3 length is 15 residues. Looked up from germline, CDR1 is SGHNT and CDR2 is YYREEE (reference sequence). The ends were cut back, 0 bases at V and 4 bases at J, with 11 bases in the middle. The CDR3 protein is CASSLGQEGGNTIYF. The CDR3 DNA reads as TGTGCCAGCAGCTTGGGACAGGAAGGCGGAAACACCATATATTTT.

The CDR3 reads CASSRDRGSETQYF. CDR3 nucleotide sequence: TGTGCCAGCAGCCGAGACAGGGGAAGTGAAACGCAGTATTTT. The chain has TRBV5-4 and TRBJ2-3; 8 bases agree with TRBD1. V dropped 4 bases and J dropped 9; count of bases not matched to a gene: 10. Per germline, CDR1 SGHNT and CDR2 YYREEE (reference sequence). This CDR3 contains 14 residues.

This sequence joins TRBV3-1 (or the pseudogene TRBV3-2) and TRBJ2-2, with TRBD2 identical over 8 bases. J was trimmed by 4 bases and V by 8 bases; bases with no gene match: 9. Germline CDR1 is LGHDT and CDR2 is YNNKEL (reference sequence). The CDR3 extends over 15 amino acids. DNA for the CDR3: TGTGCCAGCCAAAACCGACTAGCGAGCACCGGGGAGCTGTTTTTT. Its translation is CASQNRLASTGELFF.

The rearrangement uses TRBV2 and TRBJ1-4, with D maybe TRBD1 (6 bases). Deletions cut 6 bases from V and 5 bases from J, with 13 bases between. The CDR3 is 14 amino acids. CDR1 SNHLY and CDR2 FYNNEI come from the germline V gene. The CDR3 DNA follows: TGTGCCAGCAGGGCGGGGGCTGGGAATGAAAAACTGTTTTTT. Translated: CASRAGAGNEKLFF.

V is TRBV19 and J is TRBJ2-1; 9 nucleotides agree with TRBD2. The V gene end was trimmed by 6 bases and the J gene end by 2 bases; junction bases not matched to a gene: 11. Germline loops: CDR1 LNHDA, CDR2 SQIVND (reference sequence). The CDR3 has 17 residues. CDR3 coding DNA: TGTGCCAGTAGCTCCGGGATTGCGGGGGGGCCCTACAATGAGCAGTTCTTC. Its translation: CASSSGIAGGPYNEQFF.

This clone has a single count. The gene calls are TRBV29-1 and TRBJ1-6; D gene unclear. Trimming cost V 7 bases and J 8 bases, with 15 bases left between them. The germline CDR1 and CDR2 sequences are SQVTM and ANQGSEA. CDR3 length: 13 amino acids. The CDR3 region has the DNA TGCAGCGCGCGGAGGACTGCGGATTCACCCCTCCACTTT. Translating it yields CSARRTADSPLHF.

This clone was seen once. V usage is TRBV4-1 and J usage is TRBJ1-4; 7 bases are shared with TRBD1. V lost 1 base, J lost 3 bases, and 5 bases stayed unmatched. Germline CDR1 is MGHRA and CDR2 is YSYEKL. This CDR3 spans 16 amino acids. CDR3 nucleotide sequence: TGCGCCAGCAGCCAAGGCAGGGGGGCGGCTAATGAAAAACTGTTTTTT. Translation gives CASSQGRGAANEKLFF.

The CDR3 DNA sequence: TGTGCCAGCCCTCCGGGACAGGACTACGAGCAGTACTTC. As protein: CASPPGQDYEQYF. This chain joins TRBV6-5 and TRBJ2-7, with 8 bases matching TRBD1. The germline gives CDR1 MNHEY, CDR2 SVGAGI. The CDR3 spans 13 residues. Unmatched junction bases numbered 6, after V lost 8 bases and J lost 3 bases.

The rearrangement joins TRBV5-4 to TRBJ2-3; 16 bases are a match to TRBD2. The junction had 4 bases not matched to a gene; V was cut back by 3 bases and J by 6 bases. The CDR3 is 16 residues long. Germline CDR1 is SGHNT and CDR2 is YYREEE (reference sequence). For the CDR3, the DNA is TGTGCCAGCAGCTGGGGACTAGCGGGAGGGTCGGATACGCAGTATTTT. Translating gives CASSWGLAGGSDTQYF.

The rearrangement links TRBV19 to TRBJ2-6, with D maybe TRBD1 (5 bases). Trimming shortened V by 6 bases and J by 12 bases, and 21 bases separated the two germline ends. Germline V CDR1 and CDR2: LNHDA, SQIVND (reference sequence). The CDR3 is made up of 15 amino acids. CDR3 amino acids: CASRPPARTPSVLTF. CDR3 sequence (DNA): TGTGCCAGTAGACCCCCTGCGAGGACACCCTCCGTCCTGACTTTC.